These 25 T cell receptor beta chains were sequenced from one sample in a study of cytomegalovirus exposure and HLA in healthy donors. PCR involved 60 Vbeta and 13 Jbeta primers. Libraries were prepared by immunoSEQ multiplex PCR; TCRdb keeps only in-frame clonotypes and omits some of them. The table lists about 170,000 clones, over 60% of them singletons. Sequencing was performed on PBMCs. These receptors were obtained from a girl under 18 in good health and CMV-seronegative.

The V call is TRBV5-1, the J call TRBJ2-1; TRBD1 aligns across 8 bases. The CDR3 covers 15 residues. The germline gives CDR1 SGHRS, CDR2 YFSETQ. With V trimmed by 3 bases and J by 0 bases, 2 bases remained unmatched. CDR3 region: CASSSTGDSYNEQFF. DNA of the CDR3: TGCGCCAGCAGCTCGACAGGGGACTCCTACAATGAGCAGTTCTTC.

V gene TRBV4-2 combines with J gene TRBJ1-2; D gene unclear. Trimming took off 0 bases at V and 0 bases at J, with 5 bases between the two ends. The germline V gene has CDR1 LGHNA and CDR2 YNFKEQ. The CDR3 spans 14 residues. Here the CDR3 reads CASSQDSSNYGYTF. The CDR3 DNA sequence: TGTGCCAGCAGCCAAGATTCCTCTAACTATGGCTACACCTTC.

This clone appeared once. The chain has TRBV30 and TRBJ2-3, with 7 bases lining up with TRBD2. Germline CDR1 reads GTSNPN; CDR2 reads SVGIG (reference sequence). The length of the CDR3 is 15 residues. The junction had 11 bases not matched to a gene; V was cut back by 3 bases and J by 5 bases. CDR3 DNA: TGTGCCTGGAGGGGGCGGGGGATGCGGGGAGATACGCAGTATTTT. Translated: CAWRGRGMRGDTQYF.

This clone was found a few times. The chain recombines TRBV19 with TRBJ1-5, with D uncertain. In germline, CDR1 is LNHDA, CDR2 SQIVND (reference sequence). Trimming pared 3 bases from V and 5 bases from J, leaving 11 bases between. This CDR3 has 14 amino acids. CDR3 sequence (DNA): TGTGCCAGTAGTATCACCGGCAGGCATCAGCCCCAGCATTTT. Translating it yields CASSITGRHQPQHF.

This clone was seen just once. The chain combines TRBV6-5 with TRBJ1-5; the match to TRBD1 covers 11 bases. Germline CDR1 reads MNHEY; CDR2 reads SVGAGI. The length of the CDR3 is 14 residues. V dropped 4 bases and J dropped 8; count of bases not matched to a gene: 4. In DNA form, the CDR3 reads TGTGCCAGCAGTTTAGGGACAGGGGGAGAGCCCCAGCATTTT. This encodes CASSLGTGGEPQHF.

V gene TRBV2 combines with J gene TRBJ2-7, with D possibly being TRBD2 (5 bases). The CDR3 length is 12 residues. Germline CDR1 reads SNHLY; CDR2 reads FYNNEI. Trimming removed 6 bases at V and 5 bases at J, with 11 bases between. Here the CDR3 reads CASRATGDEQYF. CDR3 in DNA: TGTGCCAGCAGAGCTACCGGGGACGAGCAGTACTTC.

The rearrangement links TRBV6-5 to TRBJ1-2; TRBD1 is a possible D gene (5 bases). The V gene lost 2 bases and the J gene lost 8 bases, with 21 bases spanning the gap. Germline values: CDR1 MNHEY, CDR2 SVGAGI. This CDR3 has 16 amino acids. The CDR3 loop is CASSYAGPTILEGYTF. The CDR3 DNA sequence: TGTGCCAGCAGTTACGCAGGGCCTACGATCCTCGAAGGCTACACCTTC.

The J gene is TRBJ1-1, the V gene TRBV18; no definite D call. V was clipped by 6 bases and J by 5 bases, with 16 bases between them. The CDR3 has 14 residues. From germline, CDR1 is KGHSH and CDR2 LQKENI. The CDR3 is CASSPERVWTEAFF. CDR3 bases: TGTGCCAGCTCCCCCGAGAGGGTTTGGACTGAAGCTTTCTTT. The full variable domain, in which reference TRBV18 and TRBJ1-1 provide the parts outside the CDR3, is NAGVMQNPRHLVRRRGQEARLRCSPMKGHSHVYWYRQLPEEGLKFMVYLQKENIIDESGMPKERFSAEFPKEGPSILRIQQVVRGDSAAYFCASSPERVWTEAFFGQGTRLTVV.

This sequence joins TRBV19 and TRBJ2-7; perhaps TRBD1 as D (5 bases). V was clipped by 5 bases and J by 2 bases, with 16 bases between them. Per germline, CDR1 LNHDA and CDR2 SQIVND (reference sequence). This CDR3 has 15 residues. This CDR3 is CASSPDSFKAYEQYF. CDR3 in DNA: TGTGCCAGTAGTCCCGACAGTTTTAAGGCCTACGAGCAGTACTTC.

The V call is TRBV6-5, the J call TRBJ2-3; D is possibly TRBD2 (5 bases). V was pared by 4 bases and J by 0 bases, with 8 bases between. The CDR3 contains 14 residues. The germline V gene has CDR1 MNHEY and CDR2 SVGAGI. CDR3 loop: CASSSGISTDTQYF. CDR3 nucleotide sequence: TGTGCCAGCAGTTCGGGGATTAGCACAGATACGCAGTATTTT.

V usage is TRBV29-1 and J usage is TRBJ2-5, with 11 bases lining up with TRBD2. Per germline, CDR1 SQVTM and CDR2 ANQGSEA. This CDR3 comprises 14 residues. J was trimmed by 2 bases and V by 5 bases; bases with no gene match: 4. CDR3 protein: CSVTGTSGQETQYF. The CDR3 DNA reads as TGCAGCGTTACCGGGACTAGCGGACAAGAGACCCAGTACTTC.

V is TRBV28 and J is TRBJ1-2; 9 positions match TRBD1. The CDR3 extends over 17 amino acids. Germline V gene data show CDR1 as MDHEN and CDR2 as SYDVKM. J gave up 1 base and V 8 bases, and 14 bases lay outside the gene matches. CDR3 amino acids: CASQVAGTGGFNYGYTF. CDR3 nucleotide sequence: TGTGCCAGCCAGGTAGCAGGAACAGGGGGCTTTAACTATGGCTACACCTTC.

The chain links TRBV9 to TRBJ1-2, with D tentatively TRBD1 (6 bases). CDR1 and CDR2 from the germline V gene are SGDLS and YYNGEE. This CDR3 region has 15 residues. The germline V and J ends were trimmed by 0 bases and 6 bases, with 15 bases remaining between them. DNA of the CDR3: TGTGCCAGCAGCGTAGTTTTGCAGGGGACGAATGGCTACACCTTC. Translated, it gives CASSVVLQGTNGYTF.

The chain uses TRBV5-4 and TRBJ1-6; D is undetermined. The CDR3 covers 16 residues. Germline V gene lookup returns CDR1 SGHNT and CDR2 YYREEE (reference sequence). Trimming took off 5 bases at V and 2 bases at J, with 14 bases between the two ends. CDR3 protein: CASSGSGDPYNSPLHF. The CDR3 DNA reads as TGTGCCAGCAGTGGTTCCGGGGATCCCTATAATTCACCCCTCCACTTT.

This clone showed up just a few times. V usage is TRBV10-1 and J usage is TRBJ2-3; TRBD1 is a possible D gene (5 bases). V was trimmed by 4 bases and J by 4 bases, leaving 18 bases between them. CDR1 is WNHNN and CDR2 is SYGVQD in the germline V gene (reference sequence). This CDR3 contains 16 residues. CDR3 bases: TGCGCCAGCAGTGGGGGCCTCCTTGATCCCTCAGATACGCAGTATTTT. Protein product: CASSGGLLDPSDTQYF.

The CDR3 DNA follows: TGTGCCAGCAGCCATCCTGGCACCGAATCACCCCTCCACTTT. This codes for CASSHPGTESPLHF. The rearrangement joins TRBV4-2 to TRBJ1-6; no firm D call. Germline V gene sequence: CDR1 LGHNA, CDR2 YNFKEQ. Trimming left V 3 bases short and J 10 bases short, with 13 bases between. CDR3 size: 14 residues.

This chain joins TRBV6-1 and TRBJ1-4; D may be TRBD1 (5 bases). The V and J ends lost 0 bases and 13 bases respectively, with 15 bases between them. Germline V gene sequence: CDR1 MNHNS, CDR2 SASEGT. The CDR3 extends over 14 amino acids. Here the CDR3 reads CASSEARQTQRLFF. The CDR3 DNA reads TGTGCCAGCAGTGAAGCGCGACAGACCCAAAGACTGTTTTTT.

V usage is TRBV11-2 and J usage is TRBJ2-2; perhaps TRBD1 as D (6 bases). CDR3 length: 15 amino acids. V shed 1 base and J shed 5 bases, with 11 bases lying between them. From germline, CDR1 is SGHAT and CDR2 FQNNGV. The chain's CDR3 is CASSLGTASTGELFF. The CDR3 nucleotides are TGTGCCAGCAGCTTAGGGACAGCGAGTACCGGGGAGCTGTTTTTT.

The gene calls are TRBV6-5 and TRBJ2-5, with 14 bases matching TRBD2. CDR1 is MNHEY, CDR2 SVGAGI, per germline. This CDR3 has 16 residues. V shed 0 bases and J 4 bases; nucleotides not matched to a gene: 1. The CDR3: CASSYSTSGGAETQYF. CDR3 nucleotide sequence: TGTGCCAGCAGTTACTCGACTAGCGGGGGGGCAGAGACCCAGTACTTC.

The J gene is TRBJ1-5, the V gene TRBV5-4, with a tentative D call TRBD1 (5 bases). Trimming took off 4 bases at V and 7 bases at J, with 15 bases between the two ends. CDR1 and CDR2 (germline): SGHNT, YYREEE (reference sequence). The CDR3 totals 14 residues. The CDR3 nucleotides read TGTGCCAGCAGCCATTGGGGGGGATCGCAGCCCCAGCATTTT. Translated: CASSHWGGSQPQHF.

This chain joins TRBV6-5 and TRBJ2-3; the D is unclear. Deletions cut 0 bases from V and 0 bases from J, with 10 bases between. CDR1 MNHEY and CDR2 SVGAGI come from the germline V gene. The CDR3 length is 16 residues. CDR3 bases: TGTGCCAGCAGTTACTCCTCCCTGACTAGCACAGATACGCAGTATTTT. This translates into CASSYSSLTSTDTQYF.

The chain combines TRBV27 with TRBJ1-6; D ambiguous. Between the trimmed V and J ends, which lost 7 bases and 0 bases, there was a span of 7 bases. CDR1 MNHEY and CDR2 SMNVEV come from the germline V gene (reference sequence). The CDR3 is 14 amino acids. The CDR3 nucleotides are TGTGCCAGCAATCGGGGCTCCTATAATTCACCCCTCCACTTT. It yields the protein CASNRGSYNSPLHF.

This clone was seen a handful of times. V gene TRBV6-6 combines with J gene TRBJ1-4; tentatively, D is TRBD1 (5 bases). Trimming shortened V by 5 bases and J by 10 bases, and 14 bases separated the two germline ends. This CDR3 region has 13 residues. CDR1 and CDR2 (germline): MNHNY, SVGAGI (reference sequence). CDR3 in DNA: TGTGCCAGCAGTCCTCAGGGTACAGGAAAACTGTTTTTT. Residues: CASSPQGTGKLFF.

The chain uses TRBV19 and TRBJ1-2; the match to TRBD1 covers 9 bases. The germline V gene encodes CDR1 LNHDA and CDR2 SQIVND (reference sequence). The CDR3 runs to 13 residues. After removal of 7 bases from V and 8 bases from J, the junction contained 8 bases not matched to a gene. CDR3 protein: CASIGTGRVGYTF. In DNA form, the CDR3 reads TGTGCCAGTATCGGGACAGGGAGGGTAGGCTACACCTTC.

This clone was observed a handful of times. The genes are TRBV5-1 and TRBJ1-2; TRBD1 matches at 7 bases. Germline V gene sequence: CDR1 SGHRS, CDR2 YFSETQ. This CDR3 is built from 12 residues. The ends lost 3 bases at V and 6 bases at J; junction bases unmatched: 2. This CDR3 is CASSSDRNGYTF. CDR3 DNA: TGCGCCAGCAGCTCGGACAGGAATGGCTACACCTTC.